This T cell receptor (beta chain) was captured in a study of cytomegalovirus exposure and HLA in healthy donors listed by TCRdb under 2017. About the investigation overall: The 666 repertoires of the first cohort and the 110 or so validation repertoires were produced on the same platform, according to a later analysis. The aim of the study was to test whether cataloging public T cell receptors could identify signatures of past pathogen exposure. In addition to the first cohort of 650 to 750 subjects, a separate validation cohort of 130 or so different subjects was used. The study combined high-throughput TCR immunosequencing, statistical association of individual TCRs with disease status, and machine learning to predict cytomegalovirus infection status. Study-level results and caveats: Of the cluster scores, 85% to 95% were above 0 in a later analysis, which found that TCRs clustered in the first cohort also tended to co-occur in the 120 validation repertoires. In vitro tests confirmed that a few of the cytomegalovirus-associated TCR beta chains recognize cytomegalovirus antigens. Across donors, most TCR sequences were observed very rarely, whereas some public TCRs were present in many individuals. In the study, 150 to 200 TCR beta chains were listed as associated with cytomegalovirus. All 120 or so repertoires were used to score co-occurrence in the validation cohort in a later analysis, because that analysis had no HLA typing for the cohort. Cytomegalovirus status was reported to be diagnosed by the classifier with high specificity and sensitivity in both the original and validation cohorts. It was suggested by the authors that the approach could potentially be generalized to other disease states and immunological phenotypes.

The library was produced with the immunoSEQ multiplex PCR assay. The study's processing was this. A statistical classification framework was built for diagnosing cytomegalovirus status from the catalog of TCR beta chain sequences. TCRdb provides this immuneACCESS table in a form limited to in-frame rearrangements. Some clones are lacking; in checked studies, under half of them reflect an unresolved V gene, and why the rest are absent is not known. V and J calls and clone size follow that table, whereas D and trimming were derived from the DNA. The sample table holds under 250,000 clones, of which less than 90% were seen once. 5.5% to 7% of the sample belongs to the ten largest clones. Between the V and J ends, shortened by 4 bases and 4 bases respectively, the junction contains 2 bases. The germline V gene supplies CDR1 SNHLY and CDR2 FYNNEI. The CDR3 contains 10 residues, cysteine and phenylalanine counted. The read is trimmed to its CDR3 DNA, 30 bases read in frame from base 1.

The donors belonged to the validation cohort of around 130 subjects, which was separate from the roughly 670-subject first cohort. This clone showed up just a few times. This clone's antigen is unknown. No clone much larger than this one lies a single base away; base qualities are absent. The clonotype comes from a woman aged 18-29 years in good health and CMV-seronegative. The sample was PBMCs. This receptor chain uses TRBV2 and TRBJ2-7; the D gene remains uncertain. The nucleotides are TGTGCCAGCAGTGTGTACGAGCAGTACTTC. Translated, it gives CASSVYEQYF.